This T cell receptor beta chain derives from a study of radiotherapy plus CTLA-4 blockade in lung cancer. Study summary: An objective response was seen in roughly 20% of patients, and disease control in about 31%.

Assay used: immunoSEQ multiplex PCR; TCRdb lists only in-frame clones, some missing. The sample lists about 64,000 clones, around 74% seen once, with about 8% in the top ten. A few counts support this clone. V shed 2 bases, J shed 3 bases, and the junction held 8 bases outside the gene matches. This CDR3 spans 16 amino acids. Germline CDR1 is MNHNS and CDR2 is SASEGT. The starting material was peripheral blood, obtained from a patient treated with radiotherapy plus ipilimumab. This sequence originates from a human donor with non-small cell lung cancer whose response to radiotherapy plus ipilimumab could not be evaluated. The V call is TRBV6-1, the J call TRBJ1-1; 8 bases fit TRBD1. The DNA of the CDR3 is TGTGCCAGCAGTGAATTCAGGGGGCGGCTCGACACTGAAGCTTTCTTT. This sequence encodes CASSEFRGRLDTEAFF.